This entry lists 8 T cell receptor beta chains sequenced from one sample in a study of response to subunit inactivated influenza vaccine. TCRdb recomputed calls from the RT-PCR reads with MiXCR, one row per CDR3 protein. The table records hundreds of thousands of distinct CDR3 sequences, approximately 7.1% of them present only once. Sample: PBMCs from blood, taken roughly 24 months after vaccination. The source is a man aged 50 to 69 who received an inactivated influenza vaccine.

This clonotype was observed a handful of times. This sequence joins TRBV20-1 and TRBJ2-3; 7 bases line up with TRBD2. Germline trimming cut 1 base from V and 2 bases from J; bases unmatched to any gene: 9. The CDR3 length is 16 residues. Per the germline V gene, CDR1 is DFQATT and CDR2 is SNEGSKA (reference sequence). CDR3 in amino acids: CSARAPSGRYTDTQYF. In DNA, the CDR3 is TGCAGTGCTAGAGCGCCTAGCGGACGATACACAGATACGCAGTATTTT.

The table lists this clonotype with many counts. V usage is TRBV6-5 and J usage is TRBJ1-1; D not certain. V was cut by 0 bases and J by 0 bases, with 5 bases left in between. CDR3 length equals 14 residues. The germline gives CDR1 MNHEY, CDR2 SVGAGI. The CDR3 reads CASSYSPLNTEAFF. In DNA, the CDR3 is TGTGCCAGCAGTTACTCGCCCTTGAACACTGAAGCTTTCTTT.

This clonotype was seen a few times. J is TRBJ2-3 and V is TRBV20-1; D is perhaps TRBD2 (6 bases). The germline CDR1 and CDR2 sequences are DFQATT and SNEGSKA (reference sequence). This CDR3 is 12 amino acids long. Deletions cut 5 bases from V and 2 bases from J, with 8 bases between. CDR3 bases: TGCAGTGCTTGCGGGGACACAGATACGCAGTATTTT. Protein: CSACGDTDTQYF.

This clonotype was detected many times. The chain uses TRBV24-1 and TRBJ2-7; no clear D gene. CDR1 is KGHDR and CDR2 is SFDVKD in the germline V gene. V lost 10 bases and J lost 0, with 12 bases in between. This CDR3 has 13 residues. For the CDR3, the DNA is TGTGCCACGAGCGATGGGTCCTCCTACGAGCAGTACTTC. Protein sequence: CATSDGSSYEQYF.

The gene calls are TRBV11-2 and TRBJ1-2, with a tentative D call TRBD1 (5 bases). The germline V and J ends were trimmed by 6 bases and 11 bases, with 22 bases remaining between them. Germline CDR1 reads SGHAT; CDR2 reads FQNNGV. CDR3 size: 14 residues. The CDR3 DNA sequence: TGTGCCAGCAGACCGACGGGACGGAGGTTAGGTTACACCTTC. It codes for CASRPTGRRLGYTF.

This clonotype showed up many times. This chain uses TRBV29-1 with TRBJ1-1; TRBD1 matches 8 bases. Looked up from germline, CDR1 is SQVTM and CDR2 is ANQGSEA. The CDR3 runs 13 residues. V lost 6 bases, J lost 4 bases, and 7 bases stayed unmatched. The CDR3 spells CSVDRGGGTEAFF. For the CDR3, the DNA is TGCAGCGTCGACAGGGGTGGAGGCACTGAAGCTTTCTTT.

This clonotype was detected many times. The rearrangement joins TRBV20-1 to TRBJ1-5; the match to TRBD1 covers 9 bases. The CDR3 is 12 residues long. The J segment lost 11 bases and the V segment lost 6 bases, leaving 8 bases of the junction unmatched. Germline V gene data show CDR1 as DFQATT and CDR2 as SNEGSKA (reference sequence). The CDR3 region is CSATTGGGAQHF. The CDR3 nucleotides read TGCAGTGCAACAACAGGGGGCGGGGCCCAGCATTTT.

There are many counts of this clonotype. The chain recombines TRBV4-1 with TRBJ2-1; D tentatively fits TRBD1 or TRBD2 (6 bases each). This CDR3 has 17 amino acids. Germline V gene data show CDR1 as MGHRA and CDR2 as YSYEKL. Trimming removed 4 bases from V and 0 bases from J, with 16 bases in between. The CDR3 is CASSRRGQVSSYNEQFF. DNA of the CDR3: TGCGCCAGCAGCCGACGGGGGCAGGTGAGCTCCTACAATGAGCAGTTCTTC.